These 17 T cell receptor beta chains were all obtained from the same sample, sequenced in a study of cytomegalovirus exposure and HLA in healthy donors. This PCR relied on a set of 60 Vbeta primers and 13 Jbeta primers. Using immunoSEQ multiplex PCR, the repertoire was profiled, and TCRdb retains in-frame clones only, with some absent. The sample records 120,000 to 150,000 clones, roughly 80% being singletons. The specimen sequenced was PBMCs. These TCRs come from a man in his forties or fifties in good health and CMV-seropositive.

The genes are TRBV5-1 and TRBJ1-2; D unclear. This CDR3 is built from 15 residues. The germline V and J ends were trimmed by 4 bases and 0 bases, with 13 bases remaining between them. The V gene's germline CDR1 is SGHRS and CDR2 YFSETQ. CDR3 sequence: CASSDRELANYGYTF. The CDR3, as DNA: TGCGCCAGCAGCGACCGGGAGTTAGCTAACTATGGCTACACCTTC.

The chain links TRBV7-2 to TRBJ2-3, with TRBD2 identical over 11 bases. Germline CDR1 reads SGHTA; CDR2 reads FQGNSA. V shed 5 bases, J shed 2 bases, and the junction held 6 bases outside the gene matches. This CDR3 has 16 residues. The CDR3 coding sequence is TGTGCCAGCAGCCAGCGGACTAGCGGGCCCACAGATACGCAGTATTTT. This gives the protein CASSQRTSGPTDTQYF.

The V and J genes are TRBV4-3 and TRBJ2-1; 8 nucleotides agree with TRBD2. The CDR3 contains 16 residues. Trimming removed 4 bases from V and 6 bases from J; junction bases left unmatched: 11. Germline V gene sequence: CDR1 LGHNA, CDR2 YSLEER. The CDR3 DNA reads as TGCGCCAGCAGCCTCCAATCCGGGACTAGTGGCAATGAGCAGTTCTTC. This encodes CASSLQSGTSGNEQFF.

The chain carries TRBV27 and TRBJ2-1, with a possible D match to TRBD2 (5 bases). CDR1 MNHEY and CDR2 SMNVEV come from the germline V gene (reference sequence). The CDR3 has 14 residues. With 4 bases removed from V and 7 bases from J, the gap between germline ends came to 14 bases. The CDR3 nucleotides read TGTGCCAGCAGTTCTCCGGGAATAGCAAATGAGCAGTTCTTC. Residues: CASSSPGIANEQFF.

The chain uses TRBV7-3 and TRBJ2-7, with 9 bases that match TRBD1. Germline V CDR1 and CDR2: SGHTA, FQGTGA. The CDR3 has 15 residues. With 6 bases clipped from V and 5 bases from J, the junction kept 11 bases outside the gene matches. CDR3 DNA: TGTGCCAGCAGAAAAAGTACAGGGGGCAGGAACGAGCAGTACTTC. Protein sequence: CASRKSTGGRNEQYF.

The gene calls are TRBV18 and TRBJ1-3; TRBD1 aligns across 7 bases. Trimming at V came to 3 bases and at J to 4 bases, leaving 6 bases not matched to a gene. The CDR3 is made up of 15 amino acids. CDR1 and CDR2 from the germline V gene are KGHSH and LQKENI. The CDR3 sequence: CASSPPLDRGNTIYF. The DNA of the CDR3 is TGTGCCAGCTCACCCCCTCTGGACAGGGGAAACACCATATATTTT.

This chain links TRBV19 with TRBJ1-1; the D gene is possibly TRBD1 (5 bases). The CDR3 loop spans 13 amino acids. Trimming shortened V by 3 bases and J by 10 bases, and 15 bases separated the two germline ends. Germline CDR1 and CDR2: LNHDA and SQIVND (reference sequence). The CDR3 protein is CASSIGQGERAFF. The CDR3 DNA reads TGTGCCAGTAGTATCGGGCAGGGTGAGCGAGCTTTCTTT. The full variable domain, completed using reference TRBV19 and TRBJ1-1, is DGGITQSPKYLFRKEGQNVTLSCEQNLNHDAMYWYRQDPGQGLRLIYYSQIVNDFQKGDIAEGYSVSREKKESFPLTVTSAQKNPTAFYLCASSIGQGERAFFGQGTRLTVV.

This chain joins TRBV9 and TRBJ2-5, with TRBD1 identical over 7 bases. CDR1 and CDR2 (germline): SGDLS, YYNGEE. The V segment lost 3 bases and the J segment 6 bases; nucleotides outside the gene matches: 8. The length of the CDR3 is 14 residues. The CDR3 loop is CASSGEDRVKTQYF. The DNA of the CDR3 is TGTGCCAGCAGCGGCGAAGACAGGGTAAAGACCCAGTACTTC.

This clone was recorded only once. The chain employs TRBV29-1 and TRBJ2-1; weak D call: TRBD2 (6 bases). The CDR3 has 13 residues. The V and J ends lost 8 bases and 7 bases respectively, with 18 bases between them. Germline V gene sequence: CDR1 SQVTM, CDR2 ANQGSEA. The CDR3 DNA sequence: TGCAGCACCCGGCAGGTTGCGGGAAATGAGCAGTTCTTC. Its protein is CSTRQVAGNEQFF.

J is TRBJ2-1 and V is TRBV27; 7 bases line up with TRBD2. The CDR3 consists of 16 residues. The germline V gene has CDR1 MNHEY and CDR2 SMNVEV (reference sequence). V shed 2 bases, J shed 4 bases, and the junction held 8 bases outside the gene matches. CDR3 loop: CASSLGEASGYNEQFF. The CDR3 DNA reads TGTGCCAGCAGTTTAGGGGAGGCTAGCGGTTACAATGAGCAGTTCTTC.

The chain has TRBV6-5 and TRBJ2-2; D not certain. V was pared by 8 bases and J by 4 bases, with 11 bases between. The CDR3 is 13 amino acids. From germline, CDR1 is MNHEY and CDR2 SVGAGI. The CDR3 DNA is TGTGCCAGCCTGAGGCCGGGCACCGGGGAGCTGTTTTTT. Translation gives CASLRPGTGELFF.

The chain links TRBV6-1 to TRBJ1-3, with 8 nucleotides matching TRBD1. CDR1 is MNHNS, CDR2 SASEGT, per germline. The CDR3 runs to 15 residues. Trimming at V came to 5 bases and at J to 0 bases, leaving 3 bases not matched to a gene. The CDR3 region has the DNA TGTGCCAGCAGTCGGGACAGGTTCTCTGGAAACACCATATATTTT. Translated: CASSRDRFSGNTIYF.

On this clone: The same CDR3 arises from other DNA sequences in this sample as well. This rearrangement joins TRBV7-2 to TRBJ2-5; D is perhaps TRBD1 (6 bases). The V gene lost 5 bases and the J gene lost 2 bases, with 9 bases spanning the gap. The CDR3 length is 13 residues. Looked up from germline, CDR1 is SGHTA and CDR2 is FQGNSA. The CDR3 here is CASSPGQQETQYF. CDR3 coding DNA: TGTGCCAGCAGCCCAGGACAGCAAGAGACCCAGTACTTC.

The chain has TRBV6-1 and TRBJ2-5; 9 bases map to TRBD2. Germline V gives CDR1 MNHNS, CDR2 SASEGT. Unmatched junction bases numbered 14, after V lost 10 bases and J lost 11 bases. The CDR3 has 13 amino acids. CDR3 loop: CAIRREGQGEQYF. CDR3 nucleotides: TGTGCCATCAGGCGGGAGGGCCAAGGAGAGCAGTACTTC.

The chain is built from TRBV7-6 and TRBJ2-7; 8 bases align to TRBD1. Unmatched junction bases numbered 6, after V lost 5 bases and J lost 6 bases. This CDR3 comprises 13 residues. Germline-derived CDR1 and CDR2 are SGHVS and FNYEAQ. As DNA, the CDR3 is TGTGCCAGCAGCGAAGGACAGGGTTCCGAGCAGTACTTC. Its protein is CASSEGQGSEQYF.

The chain uses TRBV5-8 and TRBJ2-3; TRBD2 agrees at 11 bases. The germline gives CDR1 SGHTS, CDR2 YDEGEE. The CDR3 sequence is 17 residues long. V shed 0 bases, J shed 6 bases, and the junction held 9 bases outside the gene matches. The CDR3 loop reads CASSLGTSGRGGDTQYF. The CDR3 DNA reads as TGTGCCAGCAGCTTGGGTACTAGCGGGAGAGGGGGCGATACGCAGTATTTT.

This chain connects TRBV10-2 to TRBJ2-6; D ambiguous. Per germline, CDR1 WSHSY and CDR2 SAAADI. The CDR3 runs 15 residues. The germline V and J ends were trimmed by 6 bases and 0 bases, with 9 bases remaining between them. CDR3 amino acids: CASRVQASGANVLTF. The CDR3 DNA follows: TGCGCCAGCAGGGTCCAGGCCTCTGGGGCCAACGTCCTGACTTTC.